This T cell receptor (beta chain) was recovered during a study of blood T cell repertoires in COVID-19. The table came from immunoSEQ multiplex PCR; TCRdb's copy has only in-frame clones and leaves some out. The repertoire includes around 370,000 clones, approximately 90% of them detected once, and about 1.1% sits in the top ten. The CDR3 is 15 residues long. The V and J ends lost 2 bases and 5 bases respectively, with 15 bases between them. The V gene's germline CDR1 is SGHVS and CDR2 FNYEAQ. This receptor was identified in a woman in her late teens or twenties who had recovered from COVID-19. Sample: PBMCs or T cells enriched from blood (not recorded which). The rearrangement joins TRBV7-6 to TRBJ1-1, with a possible D match to TRBD1 (5 bases). CDR3 sequence: CASSLLSQASTEAFF. DNA for the CDR3: TGTGCCAGCAGCTTACTTTCACAGGCCTCGACTGAAGCTTTCTTT.